This TCR beta chain was sequenced for a study of identical twins. TCRdb called the 5' RACE reads again in MiXCR, with one record for every CDR3 protein. Of 510,000 or so distinct CDR3 sequences listed, roughly 15% are singletons. V dropped 1 base and J dropped 6 bases, with 10 bases sitting between them. CDR3 size: 14 residues. The germline V gene encodes CDR1 SGHTA and CDR2 FQGNSA. These data were also reused for a study on yellow fever vaccine responses in identical twins. As that study records: Vaccine-induced T cell responses in twins were reportedly observed to appear partly convergent, partly personalized.

The rearrangement joins TRBV7-2 to TRBJ2-1, with unresolved D. The sequence was collected from a woman under 30 in good health. The sequenced material came from CD4+ T cells sorted from blood. CDR3 protein: CASSLVRLGNEQFF. The CDR3 nucleotides read TGTGCCAGCAGCTTAGTCAGGTTGGGCAATGAGCAGTTCTTC.